This section outlines one TCR beta chain sequence together with its context. TCRdb's table, derived via immunoSEQ multiplex PCR, lists solely in-frame clones and lacks some. The data contain around 80,000 clones, around 93% of them singletons. This specimen comes from a study of PD-L1 blockade in urothelial cancer. For the study at large: Atezolizumab therapy began for patients around 2014, dosed at 1,200 mg intravenously every 3 weeks.

Germline-derived CDR1 and CDR2 are SGHTA and FQGNSA. V gave up 5 bases and J gave up 5 bases; unmatched junction bases: 8. This CDR3 has 16 amino acids. Noted time point: peripheral blood 6 weeks after treatment start. V and J are TRBV7-2 and TRBJ2-7; 14 nucleotides line up with TRBD2. Sequenced material: PBMCs, taken around atezolizumab (anti-PD-L1) treatment. This receptor was obtained from an elderly woman with urothelial cancer. The chain's CDR3 is CASSLARLAGGNEQYF. The CDR3 DNA sequence: TGTGCCAGCAGCCTGGCCCGACTAGCGGGAGGGAACGAGCAGTACTTC.